This T cell receptor beta chain is from a study of STAT3 mutations in large granular lymphocyte leukemia. Background on the study: Roughly half of the longitudinally sequenced T-LGLL patients carried detectable canonical activating STAT3 mutations. Study-wide findings and caveats: At least one immunodominant TCR beta clonotype appeared in every T-cell large granular lymphocyte leukemia patient. All newly emerging clones after therapy were STAT3 wild type.

Regarding this clone: What it recognizes is unknown.

The V gene's germline CDR1 is SEHNR and CDR2 FQNEAQ (reference sequence). This CDR3 has 15 residues. After removal of 5 bases from V and 2 bases from J, the junction contained 7 bases not matched to a gene. Produced via immunoSEQ multiplex PCR; TCRdb's table is partial and in-frame only. The repertoire consists of 12,000 or so clones, with 75% to 80% occurring once and the leading ten covering roughly 50%. The V and J genes are TRBV7-9 and TRBJ2-3, with TRBD2 matching 7 bases. The sequence came from a man aged 55 to 70 with T-cell large granular lymphocyte leukemia. Some clones in this sample may be carry-over from other donors' samples. The sequencing input was peripheral blood mononuclear cells. Here the CDR3 reads CASSVSSGPTDTQYF. The CDR3 nucleotides are TGTGCCAGCAGCGTCTCTAGCGGACCCACAGATACGCAGTATTTT.